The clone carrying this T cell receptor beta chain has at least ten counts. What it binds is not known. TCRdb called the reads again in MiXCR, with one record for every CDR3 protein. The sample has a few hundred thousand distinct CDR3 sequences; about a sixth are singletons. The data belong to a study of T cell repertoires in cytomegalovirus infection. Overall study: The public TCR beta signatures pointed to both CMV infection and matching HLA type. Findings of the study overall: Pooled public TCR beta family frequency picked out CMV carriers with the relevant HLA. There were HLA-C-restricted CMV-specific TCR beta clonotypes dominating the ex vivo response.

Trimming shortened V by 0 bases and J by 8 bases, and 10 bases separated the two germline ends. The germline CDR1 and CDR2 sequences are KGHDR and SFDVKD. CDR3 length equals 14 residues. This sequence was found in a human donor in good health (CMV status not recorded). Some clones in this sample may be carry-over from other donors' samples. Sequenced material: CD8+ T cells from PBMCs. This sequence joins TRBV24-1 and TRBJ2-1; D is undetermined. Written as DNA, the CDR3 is TGTGCCACCAGTGATTTGATTGTGGGCGATGAGCAGTTCTTC. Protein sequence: CATSDLIVGDEQFF.